The rows below give T cell receptor beta chains drawn from one sample of a study of blood T cell repertoires in COVID-19. Method: immunoSEQ multiplex PCR; TCRdb's copy keeps in-frame clones and lacks some. The sample holds around 370,000 clones, more than 70% seen once. Material for sequencing was peripheral blood. These receptors all stem from a woman in her sixties or seventies with COVID-19, enrolled during active disease. Each CDR3 is given with its conserved first and last residue. D genes are given only for firm matches. Clone sizes are given selectively: once, few, many, or a class where the clone is expanded.

J gene | clone size | D gene | V gene | CDR3 protein | CDR3 DNA
TRBJ2-3 | . | TRBD2 | TRBV9 | CASSHPSGGPGSTDTQYF | TGTGCCAGCAGCCACCCTAGCGGGGGGCCCGGAAGCACAGATACGCAGTATTTT
TRBJ2-5 | . | TRBD1 | TRBV12-3/TRBV12-4 | CASSADRETQYF | TGTGCCAGCAGTGCGGACAGGGAGACCCAGTACTTC
TRBJ2-5 | . | . | TRBV12-5 | CASGLVLAGGYQETQYF | TGTGCTAGTGGTTTGGTACTAGCAGGGGGGTACCAAGAGACCCAGTACTTC
TRBJ2-7 | . | . | TRBV6-6 | CASSYGLAGEQYF | TGTGCCAGCAGTTATGGCCTAGCTGGCGAGCAGTACTTC
TRBJ1-1 | . | TRBD1 | TRBV30 | CAWSVGQGANEAFF | TGTGCCTGGAGTGTAGGACAGGGGGCGAATGAAGCTTTCTTT
TRBJ2-1 | . | TRBD1 | TRBV2 | CASSLTGYNEQFF | TGTGCCAGCAGTTTGACAGGGTACAATGAGCAGTTCTTC
TRBJ1-4 | . | TRBD1 | TRBV7-2 | CASSSAGGYEKLFF | TGTGCCAGCAGCTCGGCAGGGGGCTATGAAAAACTGTTTTTT
TRBJ2-1 | . | . | TRBV10-3 | CAISPPSLEQFF | TGTGCCATCAGTCCACCGAGCCTCGAGCAGTTCTTC
TRBJ2-1 | . | TRBD2 | TRBV30 | CAWRSGGFNEQFF | TGTGCCTGGCGTAGCGGGGGGTTCAATGAGCAGTTCTTC
TRBJ2-2 | once | . | TRBV11-2 | CASSLEWGFDTGELFF | TGTGCCAGCAGCTTAGAATGGGGCTTTGACACCGGGGAGCTGTTTTTT
TRBJ1-1 | . | . | TRBV6-1 | CVSSEGYFSAFF | TGTGTCAGCAGTGAAGGGTACTTTTCAGCTTTCTTT
TRBJ1-6 | . | TRBD1 | TRBV19 | CASSIDRQGGSSSYNSPLHF | TGTGCCAGTAGTATAGATCGGCAGGGGGGTTCGAGCTCCTATAATTCACCCCTCCACTTT
TRBJ1-2 | . | . | TRBV12-3/TRBV12-4 | CASSIQAYYGYTF | TGTGCCAGCAGCATACAAGCGTACTATGGCTACACCTTC
TRBJ2-1 | . | TRBD2 | TRBV4-3 | CASSQGGGGSPVYNEQFF | TGCGCCAGCAGCCAAGGAGGCGGGGGGTCCCCCGTGTACAATGAGCAGTTCTTC
TRBJ2-5 | few | TRBD1 | TRBV7-2 | CASSLRTGGFETQYF | TGTGCCAGCAGCTTACGGACAGGGGGTTTTGAGACCCAGTACTTC
TRBJ2-1 | . | . | TRBV10-1 | CASSMTLGGAGEQFF | TGCGCCAGCAGTATGACACTTGGGGGGGCGGGTGAGCAGTTCTTC
TRBJ2-2 | . | TRBD2 | TRBV9 | CASSATSGGAITGELFF | TGTGCCAGCAGCGCAACTAGCGGGGGGGCGATCACCGGGGAGCTGTTTTTT
TRBJ2-3 | . | . | TRBV21-1 | CASSKKRGSTDTQYF | TGTGCCAGCAGCAAGAAGCGGGGGAGCACAGATACGCAGTATTTT
TRBJ2-5 | . | TRBD2 | TRBV7-2 | CASSLARLAGGEETQYF | TGTGCCAGCAGCTTAGCCCGACTAGCGGGGGGCGAAGAGACCCAGTACTTC
TRBJ2-5 | . | TRBD2 | TRBV29-1 | CSVDSTGGWQETQYF | TGCAGCGTTGATAGTACCGGGGGGTGGCAAGAGACCCAGTACTTC
TRBJ2-5 | . | TRBD1 | TRBV7-9 | CASSAGQGLGQETQYF | TGTGCCAGCAGCGCCGGACAGGGGTTAGGCCAAGAGACCCAGTACTTC
TRBJ1-1 | once | . | TRBV21-1 | CASSSRKMNTEAFF | TGTGCCAGCAGTTCCAGGAAGATGAACACTGAAGCTTTCTTT
TRBJ1-2 | once | . | TRBV6-5 | CASSYDRNYGYTF | TGTGCCAGCAGTTACGACAGGAACTATGGCTACACCTTC
TRBJ1-4 | . | . | TRBV5-4 | CASSFAGEKLFF | TGTGCCAGCAGCTTCGCGGGGGAAAAACTGTTTTTT
TRBJ2-1 | . | TRBD1 | TRBV28 | CASSLTGYWNEQFF | TGTGCCAGCAGTTTGACAGGGTACTGGAATGAGCAGTTCTTC
TRBJ2-5 | . | TRBD2 | TRBV2 | CASSEGLAGAETQYF | TGTGCCAGCAGCGAGGGACTAGCGGGGGCGGAGACCCAGTACTTC
TRBJ2-1 | once | TRBD1 | TRBV29-1 | CSVDRTGSINEQFF | TGCAGCGTTGACCGGACAGGGTCGATCAATGAGCAGTTCTTC
TRBJ2-1 | once | TRBD1 | TRBV4-1 | CASSQAGTGTYNEQFF | TGCGCCAGCAGCCAAGCCGGGACAGGGACTTACAATGAGCAGTTCTTC
TRBJ2-3 | . | . | TRBV2 | CASSEDRVPDTQYF | TGTGCCAGCAGTGAAGACAGGGTTCCAGATACGCAGTATTTT
TRBJ1-1 | . | . | TRBV29-1 | CSVALGGTEAFF | TGCAGCGTTGCTTTAGGCGGAACTGAAGCTTTCTTT
TRBJ2-3 | . | TRBD2 | TRBV29-1 | CSAVSGGPTDTQYF | TGCAGCGCCGTGAGCGGGGGACCCACAGATACGCAGTATTTT
TRBJ2-1 | . | TRBD1 | TRBV9 | CASSVQPGTGNLGEQFF | TGTGCCAGCAGCGTCCAACCCGGGACAGGGAATTTGGGTGAGCAGTTCTTC
TRBJ2-5 | . | TRBD1 | TRBV6-2/TRBV6-3 | CASSYSQARTGEYF | TGTGCCAGCAGTTACTCGCAAGCACGGACAGGGGAGTACTTC
TRBJ1-1 | . | TRBD1 | TRBV5-1 | CASSEGAGGTEAFF | TGCGCCAGCAGCGAGGGGGCTGGAGGCACTGAAGCTTTCTTT
TRBJ1-5 | . | TRBD1 | TRBV28 | CASRRYGTALSNQPQHF | TGTGCCAGCAGACGCTACGGGACAGCCCTTAGCAATCAGCCCCAGCATTTT
TRBJ2-7 | . | . | TRBV28 | CASSPTDTYYEQYF | TGTGCCAGCAGTCCGACGGACACTTACTACGAGCAGTACTTC